Following are 23 T cell receptor beta chains from one sample sequenced in a study of CXCR3-negative and CXCR3-positive naive CD8 T cells (dated by TCRdb to between 2019 and 2020). Points the paper makes about the study in general: Compared with CXCR3-negative naive cells, CXCR3-positive naive cells had TRB CDR3s with higher hydrophobicity (lower Kidera factor 4), lower energy, and higher strength and volume indices.

Sequencing was carried out with a NextSeq 550. The Human TCR Profiling Kit (MiLaboratory) was used to make UMI-labeled 5' RACE TRB cDNA libraries. TCRdb reprocessed the reads; each CDR3 protein sequence makes one entry, and DNA is unavailable. The table kept for this sample lists some 110,000 distinct CDR3 sequences. Together, the top ten hold 0.3% to 0.45% of the sample. Antigens for these TCRs are unknown. Specimen: naive CXCR3+ CD8+ T cells from blood. The intended sense of this specimen's cell subset or site label: CD45RO-CCR7+CD27+CD95- naive CD8+ T cells expressing CXCR3 (TNR3+). These receptors were obtained from a human donor in good health. Some clones in this sample may be carry-over from other donors' samples.

The chain couples TRBV27 to TRBJ1-1; the TCRdb D gene call, TRBD1, has no DNA to confirm it. This CDR3 comprises 14 residues. In germline, CDR1 is MNHEY, CDR2 SMNVEV (reference sequence). The CDR3 reads CASSLNGGTTEAFF.

The rearrangement joins TRBV7-3 to TRBJ2-3; TCRdb returns TRBD2, unconfirmable since there is no DNA. Germline CDR1 is SGHTA and CDR2 is FQGTGA. The CDR3 contains 15 residues. CDR3 in amino acids: CASSPSGGLRDTQYF.

V is TRBV29-1 and J is TRBJ2-7; TCRdb's assignment of TRBD1 cannot be checked, as there is no DNA. The CDR3 has 12 residues. Germline lookup yields CDR1 SQVTM and CDR2 ANQGSEA. This chain's CDR3 is CSVDGTDYEQYF.

The chain recombines TRBV4-3 with TRBJ2-7; TCRdb proposes TRBD1, but this gene call is untestable without DNA. Germline CDR1 reads LGHNA; CDR2 reads YSLEER. The CDR3 runs to 14 residues. This CDR3 reads CASSQGQGIYEQYF.

This rearrangement joins TRBV9 to TRBJ2-1. The CDR3 spans 12 residues. Germline assignment: CDR1 SGDLS and CDR2 YYNGEE. The CDR3 here is CASSVTTTEQFF. The full variable domain, with the rest looked up from reference TRBV9 and TRBJ2-1, is DSGVTQTPKHLITATGQRVTLRCSPRSGDLSVYWYQQSLDQGLQFLIQYYNGEERAKGNILERFSAQQFPDLHSELNLSSLELGDSALYFCASSVTTTEQFFGPGTRLTVL.

This chain connects TRBV6-1 to TRBJ2-7; the D call from TCRdb, TRBD1, cannot be confirmed without DNA. This CDR3 region has 16 residues. Looked up from germline, CDR1 is MNHNS and CDR2 is SASEGT. Here the CDR3 reads CASSEWGQGAVREQYF.

The chain links TRBV2 to TRBJ2-5; TCRdb returns TRBD2, unconfirmable since there is no DNA. CDR3 length: 14 amino acids. In germline, CDR1 is SNHLY, CDR2 FYNNEI. The CDR3 is CASRRAGGQETQYF. The whole variable domain, remainder taken from reference TRBV2 and TRBJ2-5, is EPEVTQTPSHQVTQMGQEVILRCVPISNHLYFYWYRQILGQKVEFLVSFYNNEISEKSEIFDDQFSVERPDGSNFTLKIRSTKLEDSAMYFCASRRAGGQETQYFGPGTRLLVL.

The V gene is TRBV7-2, the J gene TRBJ1-6; TCRdb's D call of TRBD1 is untestable without DNA. Germline V gene data show CDR1 as SGHTA and CDR2 as FQGNSA. This CDR3 spans 15 amino acids. CDR3 sequence: CASSPRPGMHSPLHF.

This chain uses TRBV7-9 with TRBJ1-1. Germline CDR1 and CDR2: SEHNR and FQNEAQ (reference sequence). The CDR3 is made up of 15 amino acids. CDR3 region: CASSSSVGPNTEAFF. Variable domain in full (rest from reference TRBV7-9 and TRBJ1-1): DTGVSQNPRHKITKRGQNVTFRCDPISEHNRLYWYRQTLGQGPEFLTYFQNEAQLEKSRLLSDRFSAERPKGSFSTLEIQRTEQGDSAMYLCASSSSVGPNTEAFFGQGTRLTVV.

The chain links TRBV25-1 to TRBJ1-1; TCRdb proposes TRBD1, but this gene call is untestable without DNA. Germline V gene lookup returns CDR1 MGHDK and CDR2 SYGVNS. This CDR3 contains 15 residues. The CDR3 sequence is CASPWRGPLNTEAFF.

The rearrangement links TRBV7-9 to TRBJ2-7; TCRdb reports TRBD1, a call that lacks DNA to check it against. This CDR3 spans 16 amino acids. Germline CDR1 reads SEHNR; CDR2 reads FQNEAQ (reference sequence). Here the CDR3 reads CASSPKGDRAFYEQYF.

J is TRBJ1-2 and V is TRBV29-1; without DNA, the TCRdb call of TRBD1 cannot be checked. Looked up from germline, CDR1 is SQVTM and CDR2 is ANQGSEA. CDR3 length equals 12 residues. The CDR3: CSVLPQGSGYTF.

The chain has TRBV6-6 and TRBJ2-7. Germline assignment: CDR1 MNHNY and CDR2 SVGAGI (reference sequence). The CDR3 length is 15 residues. The CDR3 reads CASSYSLEGKGEQYF.

The rearrangement uses TRBV12-3 or TRBV12-4 and TRBJ1-2; the D gene TCRdb calls, TRBD1, cannot be checked with no DNA. CDR3 length: 14 amino acids. This CDR3 reads CASSLWDRGHGYTF.

The chain couples TRBV29-1 to TRBJ2-1. Looked up from germline, CDR1 is SQVTM and CDR2 is ANQGSEA. This CDR3 contains 13 residues. The CDR3 reads CSVLGYSYNEQFF.

The chain uses TRBV4-1 and TRBJ2-7; checking the TCRdb D call of TRBD1 is not possible without DNA. This CDR3 contains 13 residues. Germline CDR1 reads MGHRA; CDR2 reads YSYEKL. This CDR3 is CASSQWTGDEQYF.

V gene TRBV2 combines with J gene TRBJ2-5; the D gene TCRdb calls, TRBD1, cannot be checked with no DNA. From germline, CDR1 is SNHLY and CDR2 FYNNEI. This CDR3 is 16 amino acids long. CDR3 residues: CASSLGDIRSRETQYF.

The V and J genes are TRBV7-2 and TRBJ2-7. Germline lookup yields CDR1 SGHTA and CDR2 FQGNSA. The CDR3 contains 13 residues. The CDR3 loop reads CASSPHLSYEQYF.

The V and J genes are TRBV7-9 and TRBJ2-1; with no DNA, the TCRdb D assignment of TRBD1 cannot be verified. Germline V gene lookup returns CDR1 SEHNR and CDR2 FQNEAQ (reference sequence). This CDR3 contains 19 residues. This CDR3 reads CASSRLLVRGTEIYNEQFF.

The chain has TRBV29-1 and TRBJ2-7; TCRdb returns TRBD1, unconfirmable since there is no DNA. This CDR3 region has 16 residues. The germline gives CDR1 SQVTM, CDR2 ANQGSEA. CDR3: CSVEDRGRSSSYEQYF.

This chain links TRBV29-1 with TRBJ1-3; the TCRdb D gene call, TRBD1, has no DNA to confirm it. CDR1 SQVTM and CDR2 ANQGSEA come from the germline V gene. The CDR3 runs 14 residues. The CDR3 spells CSVEGEIGRNTIYF. Full variable domain (rest looked up from reference TRBV29-1 and TRBJ1-3): SAVISQKPSRDICQRGTSLTIQCQVDSQVTMMFWYRQQPGQSLTLIATANQGSEATYESGFVIDKFPISRPNLTFSTLTVSNMSPEDSSIYLCSVEGEIGRNTIYFGEGSWLTVV.

This sequence joins TRBV14 and TRBJ1-1. This CDR3 is built from 19 residues. The germline V gene encodes CDR1 SGHDN and CDR2 FVKESK. CDR3 in amino acids: CASSQEGSGGRWGWTEAFF.

This sequence joins TRBV3-1 and TRBJ2-1; TCRdb proposes TRBD1, but this gene call is untestable without DNA. Germline lookup yields CDR1 LGHDT and CDR2 YNNKEL (reference sequence). This CDR3 spans 15 amino acids. The CDR3 protein is CASSLDRATYNEQFF.